The 19 T cell receptor beta chains below were found in one sample sequenced in a study of blood T cell repertoires in COVID-19. Generated by immunoSEQ multiplex PCR, the TCRdb table keeps only in-frame clones and is missing some. The sample has a few hundred thousand clones, around four fifths seen once. Sequencing was performed on peripheral blood. These receptors all come from an older woman who had recovered from COVID-19.

The rearrangement links TRBV6-6 to TRBJ1-4, with TRBD1 identical over 7 bases. CDR3 size: 16 residues. CDR1 is MNHNY, CDR2 SVGAGI, per germline (reference sequence). Trimming took 6 bases from V and 0 from J; bases not matched to a gene: 7. The CDR3 loop reads CASSLGGAATNEKLFF. The DNA of the CDR3 is TGTGCCAGCAGCTTAGGGGGCGCGGCAACTAATGAAAAACTGTTTTTT.

There are a few counts of this clone. The chain recombines TRBV7-8 with TRBJ1-3; TRBD1 matches 7 bases. Unmatched junction bases numbered 18, after V lost 2 bases and J lost 2 bases. CDR1 is SGHVS, CDR2 FQNEAQ, per germline. CDR3 size: 20 residues. The CDR3 nucleotides read TGTGCCAGCAGCTTAATGGTGTGGCAGGGGGTTCTTTCCACTGGAAACACCATATATTTT. Protein product: CASSLMVWQGVLSTGNTIYF.

The J gene is TRBJ1-5, the V gene TRBV7-2; 8 nucleotides align to TRBD1. Germline CDR1 reads SGHTA; CDR2 reads FQGNSA. The trim removed 8 bases at V and 6 bases at J, leaving 12 bases unmatched. The CDR3 runs 15 residues. In nucleotides, the CDR3 is TGTGCCAGCTGCCCCGACAGGGGTTGCGTTCAGCCCCAGCATTTT. Translating it yields CASCPDRGCVQPQHF.

This rearrangement joins TRBV9 to TRBJ2-7, with a tentative D call TRBD1 (5 bases). Trimming pared 0 bases from V and 6 bases from J, leaving 19 bases between. CDR3 length: 16 amino acids. The germline V gene has CDR1 SGDLS and CDR2 YYNGEE. The CDR3 region is CASSVEGRVGFGEQYF. The CDR3 DNA follows: TGTGCCAGCAGCGTAGAGGGCAGGGTAGGGTTCGGCGAGCAGTACTTC.

The V and J genes are TRBV30 and TRBJ2-7; D is undetermined. CDR3 length: 12 residues. Germline CDR1 and CDR2: GTSNPN and SVGIG (reference sequence). Deletions cut 5 bases from V and 2 bases from J, with 10 bases between. This CDR3 is CAWDLPTYEQYF. The CDR3, as DNA: TGTGCCTGGGATTTGCCTACCTACGAGCAGTACTTC.

In regard to this clone: This sample includes further DNA sequences coding for the same CDR3. The V and J genes are TRBV5-1 and TRBJ2-3; 7 bases match TRBD2. The CDR3 sequence is 14 residues long. Germline-derived CDR1 and CDR2 are SGHRS and YFSETQ. The ends lost 1 base at V and 1 base at J; junction bases unmatched: 0. CDR3 protein: CASSLSGGTDTQYF. The CDR3 DNA follows: TGCGCCAGCAGCTTGAGCGGGGGCACAGATACGCAGTATTTT.

This sequence joins TRBV2 and TRBJ2-2; D remains unclear. Germline loops: CDR1 SNHLY, CDR2 FYNNEI. Trimming pared 6 bases from V and 1 base from J, leaving 12 bases between. This CDR3 has 15 residues. CDR3 region: CASRPLAQNTGELFF. The DNA of the CDR3 is TGTGCCAGCAGACCCCTGGCCCAGAACACCGGGGAGCTGTTTTTT.

V and J are TRBV30 and TRBJ2-7; the D gene is possibly TRBD1 (6 bases). V lost 1 base, J lost 8 bases, and 9 bases lay in between. The length of the CDR3 is 11 residues. Germline CDR1 GTSNPN, CDR2 SVGIG (reference sequence). Here the CDR3 DNA reads TGTGCCTGGAGTGGGGGGACAAAGCAGTACTTC. Its translation: CAWSGGTKQYF.

This chain joins TRBV6-2 or TRBV6-3 and TRBJ2-3; no definite D call. CDR1 and CDR2 (germline): MNHEY, SVGEGT. The CDR3 extends over 15 amino acids. V lost 5 bases, J lost 5 bases, and 17 bases lay in between. CDR3 protein: CASSTSLPHQDTQYF. The CDR3 DNA follows: TGTGCCAGCAGTACTTCTCTACCCCATCAAGATACGCAGTATTTT.

This clone was observed a handful of times. The V and J genes are TRBV5-4 and TRBJ2-7, with no clear D. The germline CDR1 and CDR2 sequences are SGHNT and YYREEE (reference sequence). The CDR3 consists of 13 residues. Deletions cut 6 bases from V and 5 bases from J, with 15 bases between. The CDR3 DNA reads TGTGCCAGCATAGACAATTCAGGTGACGAGCAGTACTTC. This translates into CASIDNSGDEQYF.

The chain couples TRBV4-3 to TRBJ2-1; 11 nucleotides align to TRBD2. Germline values: CDR1 LGHNA, CDR2 YSLEER. The CDR3 consists of 15 residues. V trimming: 2 bases; J trimming: 4 bases; junction bases outside the gene matches: 1. DNA for the CDR3: TGCGCCAGCAGCCAAACTAGCGGGGGTTACAATGAGCAGTTCTTC. Encoded protein: CASSQTSGGYNEQFF.

This rearrangement joins TRBV11-2 to TRBJ2-5; the match to TRBD2 covers 7 bases. Germline values: CDR1 SGHAT, CDR2 FQNNGV. This CDR3 contains 13 residues. V trimming: 4 bases; J trimming: 7 bases; junction bases outside the gene matches: 6. As DNA, the CDR3 is TGTGCCAGCAGCTACGGACTAGGCGGGACCCAGTACTTC. Protein: CASSYGLGGTQYF.

This sequence joins TRBV4-1 and TRBJ1-6; D unresolved. Per germline, CDR1 MGHRA and CDR2 YSYEKL. CDR3 length: 12 residues. Trimming stripped 1 base from V and 13 bases from J, with 8 bases between. The CDR3: CASSQALSPLHF. The DNA for the CDR3 is TGCGCCAGCAGCCAAGCCCTCTCCCCCCTCCACTTT.

The chain recombines TRBV15 with TRBJ1-5; no reliable D call. Looked up from germline, CDR1 is LNHNV and CDR2 is YYDKDF (reference sequence). Between the trimmed V and J ends, which lost 0 bases and 2 bases, there was a span of 5 bases. This CDR3 has 14 residues. CDR3 protein: CATSRDRGNQPQHF. The CDR3 DNA reads TGTGCCACCAGCAGAGATCGGGGCAATCAGCCCCAGCATTTT. Full variable domain (remainder filled in from reference TRBV15 and TRBJ1-5): DAMVIQNPRYQVTQFGKPVTLSCSQTLNHNVMYWYQQKSSQAPKLLFHYYDKDFNNEADTPDNFQSRRPNTSFCFLDIRSPGLGDTAMYLCATSRDRGNQPQHFGDGTRLSIL.

This chain joins TRBV19 and TRBJ1-4; D is unclear. This CDR3 comprises 19 residues. Between the trimmed V and J ends, which lost 4 bases and 5 bases, there was a span of 26 bases. Germline V gene sequence: CDR1 LNHDA, CDR2 SQIVND (reference sequence). The DNA for the CDR3 is TGTGCCAGTAGTAGGAGGTCACCTATAGACCCTCGACTGAATGAAAAACTGTTTTTT. Its protein product is CASSRRSPIDPRLNEKLFF.

This sequence joins TRBV5-4 and TRBJ2-7, with no clear D. Germline loops: CDR1 SGHNT, CDR2 YYREEE (reference sequence). Trimming removed 4 bases at V and 7 bases at J, with 12 bases between. The CDR3 covers 12 residues. The CDR3 loop is CASSLSTGEQYF. The CDR3 region has the DNA TGTGCCAGCAGCCTTTCGACCGGGGAGCAGTACTTC.

A remark on this clone: The junction does not match germline at one end; this may be a read error. J is TRBJ1-2 and V is TRBV7-7; 8 bases agree with TRBD1. CDR1 and CDR2 from the germline V gene are SSHAT and FNYEAQ (reference sequence). This CDR3 region has 14 residues. The CDR3: CASSAPGQDYGYTF. The CDR3 DNA follows: TGTGCTAGCAGCGCGCCGGGACAGGACTATGGCTACACCTTC.

V and J are TRBV7-9 and TRBJ2-3, with 10 bases lining up with TRBD1. The germline gives CDR1 SEHNR, CDR2 FQNEAQ (reference sequence). V dropped 5 bases and J dropped 10; count of bases not matched to a gene: 9. The CDR3 has 14 amino acids. CDR3 sequence (DNA): TGTGCCAGCAGCCGCGGGACAGGGGTATTTTCGCAGTATTTT. Translating it yields CASSRGTGVFSQYF.

This CDR3 is CASRPDRTNTEAFF. The CDR3 nucleotides read TGTGCCAGCAGGCCGGACAGGACAAACACTGAAGCTTTCTTT. The chain joins TRBV6-4 to TRBJ1-1; 7 bases align to TRBD1. In germline, CDR1 is MRHNA, CDR2 SNTAGT. There are 14 residues in the CDR3. Trimming removed 6 bases from V and 2 bases from J; junction bases left unmatched: 6.